This T cell receptor (beta chain) is drawn from a study of radiation and T cells in renal cell carcinoma. Study-level information: Nephrectomy followed 15 Gy stereotactic body radiation by 4 weeks.

Profiling relied on immunoSEQ multiplex PCR, and the TCRdb table lists in-frame clones only, not all of them. Counted here are about 49,000 clones, approximately 80% occurring once; the ten biggest clones make up about 31%. The trim removed 4 bases at V and 4 bases at J, leaving 9 bases unmatched. Germline loops: CDR1 MNHEY, CDR2 SVGAGI. The CDR3 runs to 15 residues. Sample time point: baseline pretreatment blood. The treatment was: 15 Gy SBRT to primary tumor, nephrectomy 4 weeks later. The tumor was a clear cell renal cell carcinoma. The sequence was collected from a woman in her 70s with renal cell carcinoma. Material: blood, obtained from a patient whose treatment included radiotherapy and nephrectomy. The chain couples TRBV6-5 to TRBJ2-5; 7 positions match TRBD2. The chain's CDR3 is CASSCGTGEGETQYF. CDR3 bases: TGTGCCAGCAGTTGTGGGACGGGGGAGGGAGAGACCCAGTACTTC.